These 24 T cell receptor beta chains originate from one sample sequenced in a study of blood T cell repertoires in COVID-19 (dated by TCRdb to about 2020). Libraries were built with the immunoSEQ multiplex PCR assay. The table comes from immuneACCESS by way of TCRdb, which keeps in-frame sequences with V and J called. Part of the clones is missing from these tables; in studies checked, under half for an unresolved V gene and the rest for unknown reasons. The sample records 250,000 to 300,000 clones, approximately 79% of which are singletons. The ten largest clones add up to roughly 4% of the sample. Sequencing was performed on PBMCs or T cells enriched from blood (not recorded which). The receptors were gathered from a man aged 25-45 years with acute COVID-19.

The V gene is TRBV11-3, the J gene TRBJ2-1; D is possibly TRBD2 (5 bases). The CDR3 is 14 residues long. V lost 1 base and J 6 bases, leaving 10 bases between the germline ends. CDR1 SGHNT and CDR2 YENEEA come from the germline V gene. The DNA of the CDR3 is TGTGCCAGCAGCTTAGCCTTTAGCGCCAATGAGCAGTTCTTC. It translates to CASSLAFSANEQFF.

The J gene is TRBJ1-6, the V gene TRBV27; the D is unclear. This CDR3 has 15 residues. Germline assignment: CDR1 MNHEY and CDR2 SMNVEV (reference sequence). The V gene lost 3 bases and the J gene lost 11 bases, with 17 bases spanning the gap. For the CDR3, the DNA is TGTGCCAGCAGTTTCCAGCGGAACGGTGGGACACCCCTCCACTTT. It is translated as CASSFQRNGGTPLHF.

The V and J genes are TRBV11-3 and TRBJ2-5; 9 nucleotides align to TRBD2. Germline CDR1 reads SGHNT; CDR2 reads YENEEA. Trimming cost V 5 bases and J 5 bases; bases outside gene matches: 6. The CDR3 runs to 14 residues. DNA of the CDR3: TGTGCCAGCAGCCCATGGCGGGAGGGGGAGACCCAGTACTTC. It yields the protein CASSPWREGETQYF.

A remark on this clone: Different DNA sequences within this sample yield the same CDR3. CDR3 sequence (DNA): TGTGCCAGCAGCCGGGACAGCTATGGCTACACCTTC. As protein: CASSRDSYGYTF. The chain employs TRBV2 and TRBJ1-2; 7 bases map to TRBD1. Losses at the gene ends were 6 bases for V and 4 bases for J; bases not matched to a gene: 2. The CDR3 runs 12 residues. The germline gives CDR1 SNHLY, CDR2 FYNNEI.

V gene TRBV9 combines with J gene TRBJ1-1; maybe TRBD1 (5 bases). Germline-derived CDR1 and CDR2 are SGDLS and YYNGEE. CDR3 length: 14 amino acids. V was pared by 4 bases and J by 5 bases, with 15 bases between. The chain's CDR3 is CASSFGGGGTEAFF. CDR3 bases: TGTGCCAGCAGCTTCGGGGGGGGAGGGACTGAAGCTTTCTTT. The entire variable domain, with the rest obtained from reference TRBV9 and TRBJ1-1, is as follows: DSGVTQTPKHLITATGQRVTLRCSPRSGDLSVYWYQQSLDQGLQFLIQYYNGEERAKGNILERFSAQQFPDLHSELNLSSLELGDSALYFCASSFGGGGTEAFFGQGTRLTVV.

V usage is TRBV5-1 and J usage is TRBJ1-2; D remains ambiguous. The CDR3 contains 12 residues. V was clipped by 7 bases and J by 2 bases, with 9 bases between them. The germline V gene encodes CDR1 SGHRS and CDR2 YFSETQ. The CDR3 sequence: CASGRENYGYTF. The CDR3 bases are TGCGCCAGCGGGCGTGAGAACTATGGCTACACCTTC.

The rearrangement uses TRBV6-5 and TRBJ1-2; no clear D gene. Trimming stripped 10 bases from V and 0 bases from J, with 6 bases between. This CDR3 comprises 11 residues. Germline loops: CDR1 MNHEY, CDR2 SVGAGI. The CDR3 bases are TGTGCCAACCGGGCTAACTATGGCTACACCTTC. Protein sequence: CANRANYGYTF.

This chain connects TRBV19 to TRBJ2-2, with D possibly being TRBD2 (6 bases). V was trimmed by 11 bases and J by 3 bases, leaving 22 bases between them. The CDR3 length is 16 residues. The germline CDR1 and CDR2 sequences are LNHDA and SQIVND (reference sequence). CDR3 in amino acids: CAAGSAGTSYTGELFF. The CDR3 coding sequence is TGTGCCGCGGGTTCCGCGGGGACGTCTTACACCGGGGAGCTGTTTTTT.

The chain links TRBV7-2 to TRBJ1-1; D is unclear. Trimming removed 5 bases from V and 2 bases from J, with 9 bases in between. The CDR3 consists of 13 residues. Germline V gene data show CDR1 as SGHTA and CDR2 as FQGNSA. The CDR3 here is CASSHDFNTEAFF. Written as DNA, the CDR3 is TGTGCCAGCAGCCATGACTTTAACACTGAAGCTTTCTTT.

The chain recombines TRBV6-2 or TRBV6-3 with TRBJ2-1, with TRBD2 matching over 7 bases. The junction had 9 bases not matched to a gene; V was cut back by 3 bases and J by 4 bases. Germline values: CDR1 MNHEY, CDR2 SVGEGT. This CDR3 region has 16 residues. CDR3 sequence (DNA): TGTGCCAGCAGTTATCCAAGGGCTAGCGGTTACAATGAGCAGTTCTTC. Translation gives CASSYPRASGYNEQFF.

This chain links TRBV30 with TRBJ2-5; unclear D gene. Trimming removed 2 bases at V and 5 bases at J, with 15 bases between. The germline gives CDR1 GTSNPN, CDR2 SVGIG (reference sequence). The CDR3 sequence is 14 residues long. The CDR3 region is CAWSPSSELETQYF. DNA of the CDR3: TGTGCCTGGAGTCCGTCGAGTGAGCTGGAGACCCAGTACTTC.

The chain recombines TRBV7-6 with TRBJ1-3; 8 bases agree with TRBD1. J gave up 0 bases and V 1 base, and 5 bases lay outside the gene matches. Germline V CDR1 and CDR2: SGHVS, FNYEAQ. CDR3 length equals 17 residues. For the CDR3, the DNA is TGTGCCAGCAGCTTAGACAATACAGGGGGCTCTGGAAACACCATATATTTT. Amino acid sequence: CASSLDNTGGSGNTIYF.

The chain is built from TRBV9 and TRBJ2-1, with a tentative D call TRBD2 (5 bases). CDR1 is SGDLS and CDR2 is YYNGEE in the germline V gene. V was clipped by 0 bases and J by 0 bases, with 13 bases between them. This CDR3 comprises 17 residues. The CDR3 DNA reads TGTGCCAGCAGCGTAGGGGGTAGCGCGTTCTCCTACAATGAGCAGTTCTTC. Translating it yields CASSVGGSAFSYNEQFF.

This chain joins TRBV28 and TRBJ2-1, with TRBD2 matching over 7 bases. After removal of 7 bases from V and 9 bases from J, the junction contained 18 bases not matched to a gene. Germline-derived CDR1 and CDR2 are MDHEN and SYDVKM. The CDR3 covers 16 residues. CDR3 residues: CASTPASGARYGEQFF. The CDR3, as DNA: TGTGCCAGCACGCCCGCAAGCGGGGCCCGATATGGTGAGCAGTTCTTC.

The chain links TRBV27 to TRBJ1-2; D might be TRBD1 (6 bases). Germline CDR1 and CDR2: MNHEY and SMNVEV (reference sequence). This CDR3 is 13 amino acids long. The V gene lost 4 bases and the J gene lost 1 base, with 7 bases spanning the gap. CDR3 DNA: TGTGCCAGCAGTTGGGACAATAACTATGGCTACACCTTC. This encodes CASSWDNNYGYTF.

The V and J genes are TRBV3-1 (or the pseudogene TRBV3-2) and TRBJ1-6; no clear D gene. Germline values: CDR1 LGHDT, CDR2 YNNKEL (reference sequence). V was clipped by 5 bases and J by 11 bases, with 16 bases between them. CDR3 size: 14 residues. CDR3 sequence (DNA): TGTGCCAGCAGCGAAAGGTATAGTCAGGCACCCCTCCACTTT. This gives the protein CASSERYSQAPLHF.

The chain links TRBV3-1 (or the pseudogene TRBV3-2) to TRBJ2-5; 7 positions match TRBD2. The germline V gene has CDR1 LGHDT and CDR2 YNNKEL (reference sequence). CDR3 length: 16 amino acids. The ends lost 6 bases at V and 3 bases at J; junction bases unmatched: 13. For the CDR3, the DNA is TGTGCCAGCAGTCGCGGCGGAGCGGGGACGAAAGAGACCCAGTACTTC. It is translated as CASSRGGAGTKETQYF.

The chain combines TRBV4-1 with TRBJ1-5, with 7 nucleotides matching TRBD1. CDR1 and CDR2 (germline): MGHRA, YSYEKL. V dropped 3 bases and J dropped 4; count of bases not matched to a gene: 12. The CDR3 consists of 17 residues. The DNA for the CDR3 is TGCGCCAGCAGCCATATTAACCGGGACAGCCTGAATCAGCCCCAGCATTTT. Amino acid sequence: CASSHINRDSLNQPQHF.

This clone was picked up a small number of times. The sample has other DNA sequences that encode this CDR3 too. This chain links TRBV7-9 with TRBJ2-3, with D perhaps matching TRBD2 (5 bases). CDR1 is SEHNR and CDR2 is FQNEAQ in the germline V gene (reference sequence). Trimming stripped 4 bases from V and 1 base from J, with 9 bases between. CDR3 length: 14 amino acids. The CDR3 region is CASSSERGTDTQYF. CDR3 in DNA: TGTGCCAGCAGCTCGGAGAGGGGCACAGATACGCAGTATTTT.

The rearrangement uses TRBV7-9 and TRBJ1-6; the D gene is possibly TRBD1 (5 bases). This CDR3 spans 15 amino acids. V lost 7 bases and J 2 bases, leaving 12 bases between the germline ends. Germline V CDR1 and CDR2: SEHNR, FQNEAQ (reference sequence). CDR3 in DNA: TGTGCCAGCACCTCGGGGGGGGCCTATAATTCACCCCTCCACTTT. Its protein product is CASTSGGAYNSPLHF.

As to this clone: Sequence at one end of the junction differs from germline and may be a read error. This sequence joins TRBV19 and TRBJ1-3, with TRBD1 as a possible D gene (6 bases). Germline V lookup: CDR1 LNHDA, CDR2 SQIVND (reference sequence). The CDR3 spans 15 residues. CDR3 amino acids: CASRMAGASGNTIYF. The CDR3 nucleotides read TGTGCCAGTCGTATGGCAGGGGCAAGCGGAAACACCATATATTTT.

The genes are TRBV9 and TRBJ1-1; a weak D match, TRBD1 (5 bases). Germline V CDR1 and CDR2: SGDLS, YYNGEE. Trimming removed 3 bases from V and 6 bases from J, with 18 bases in between. The length of the CDR3 is 15 residues. The chain's CDR3 is CASSETDFAEAEAFF. In DNA form, the CDR3 reads TGTGCCAGCAGCGAGACAGATTTCGCTGAGGCTGAAGCTTTCTTT.

This sequence joins TRBV7-2 and TRBJ2-3; 8 bases match TRBD2. This CDR3 region has 15 residues. Germline V gene lookup returns CDR1 SGHTA and CDR2 FQGNSA. Trimming at V came to 2 bases and at J to 6 bases, leaving 7 bases not matched to a gene. In DNA, the CDR3 is TGTGCCAGCAGCTTAAGGGTAGCGGGAACGGATACGCAGTATTTT. Its protein product is CASSLRVAGTDTQYF.

The rearrangement uses TRBV4-1 and TRBJ1-2; no firm D call. The CDR3 has 14 amino acids. Germline V gives CDR1 MGHRA, CDR2 YSYEKL. Trimming pared 1 base from V and 12 bases from J, leaving 18 bases between. CDR3 DNA: TGCGCCAGCAGCCAAGGGCCCTCCACGAATTTGGACACCTTC. Amino acids: CASSQGPSTNLDTF.